This TCR beta chain was sequenced during a study of blood T cell repertoires in COVID-19. The germline CDR1 and CDR2 sequences are LNHNV and YYDKDF (reference sequence). Trimming cost V 1 base and J 3 bases, with 6 bases left between them. The CDR3 spans 13 residues. Data came from immunoSEQ multiplex PCR; TCRdb stores just in-frame clones and leaves some out. The sample shows some 90,000 clones, 86% of them seen only once. This clone was seen only once. The sample consisted of peripheral blood. The receptor comes from a woman over 75 with acute or convalescent COVID-19. This rearrangement joins TRBV15 to TRBJ1-1, with D unresolved. The CDR3 DNA reads as TGTGCCACCAGCAGAGGGGCAGACACTGAAGCTTTCTTT. This encodes CATSRGADTEAFF.